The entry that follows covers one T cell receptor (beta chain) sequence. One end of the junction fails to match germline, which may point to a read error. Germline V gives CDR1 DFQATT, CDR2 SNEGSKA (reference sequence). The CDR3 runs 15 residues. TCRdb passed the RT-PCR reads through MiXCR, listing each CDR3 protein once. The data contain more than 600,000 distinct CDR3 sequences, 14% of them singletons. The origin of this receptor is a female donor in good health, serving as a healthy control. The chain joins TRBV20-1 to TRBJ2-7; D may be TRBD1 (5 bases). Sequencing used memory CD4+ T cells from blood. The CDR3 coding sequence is TGCAGTGCTGGAGATTGGGGCGCCGAAGGCTACGAGCAGTACTTC. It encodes CSAGDWGAEGYEQYF.